This passage covers 13 T cell receptor beta chains from one sample sequenced in a study of CD8 T cells in cerebrospinal fluid in Alzheimer's disease. TCRdb reprocessed the 10x single-cell sequencing reads and keeps a single row for each CDR3 protein, giving no DNA. The sample totals fewer than 1,500 distinct CDR3 sequences. The sequenced sample was cerebrospinal fluid. The receptors stem from a human donor with mild cognitive impairment.

By frequency, this clonotype registers medium-sized. The rearrangement uses TRBV20-1 and TRBJ2-1; with no DNA, the TCRdb D assignment of TRBD2 cannot be verified. The CDR3 length is 14 residues. Germline V gene sequence: CDR1 DFQATT, CDR2 SNEGSKA (reference sequence). CDR3 protein: CSAPTSGSINEQFF.

The genes are TRBV7-9 and TRBJ1-5. The CDR3 length is 18 residues. CDR1 is SEHNR and CDR2 is FQNEAQ in the germline V gene (reference sequence). The CDR3 protein is CASSSSFDSPNSNQPQHF.

Its frequency marks this clonotype as medium-sized. The chain carries TRBV5-4 and TRBJ2-3. The germline CDR1 and CDR2 sequences are SGHNT and YYREEE (reference sequence). The length of the CDR3 is 14 residues. CDR3 in amino acids: CASRNGPSTDTQYF.

The V call is TRBV28, the J call TRBJ1-5; the TCRdb call, TRBD1, lacks DNA for checking. Germline values: CDR1 MDHEN, CDR2 SYDVKM. The CDR3 loop spans 15 amino acids. The CDR3 here is CASSKTGVRNQPQHF.

The V call is TRBV12-3 or TRBV12-4, the J call TRBJ2-1; checking the TCRdb D call of TRBD1 is not possible without DNA. This CDR3 spans 15 amino acids. The CDR3 here is CASSLLAGARGEQFF.

This clonotype is medium-sized by frequency. V gene TRBV5-4 combines with J gene TRBJ2-5; no DNA is available, so the TRBD2 call from TCRdb remains unchecked. Germline V gene sequence: CDR1 SGHNT, CDR2 YYREEE (reference sequence). This CDR3 has 14 amino acids. The CDR3 loop is CASSPGAGEETQYF.

This clonotype is identified as medium-sized from frequency. The genes are TRBV5-1 and TRBJ2-3; there is no DNA to check the TCRdb D call of TRBD2. Germline V gene data show CDR1 as SGHRS and CDR2 as YFSETQ. CDR3 length equals 17 residues. CDR3 sequence: CASSPGTSGDFTDTQYF.

This clonotype is identified as large from frequency. This chain links TRBV20-1 with TRBJ2-1. CDR1 and CDR2 (germline): DFQATT, SNEGSKA (reference sequence). The CDR3 is 13 residues long. The CDR3 spells CSARDELELRQFF.

This clonotype counts as medium-sized by frequency. The chain couples TRBV6-5 to TRBJ1-5. Germline CDR1 MNHEY, CDR2 SVGAGI. This CDR3 is built from 15 residues. The CDR3 sequence is CASSYSGELGGPQHF.

The chain is built from TRBV30 and TRBJ2-3; TCRdb gives TRBD2 as the D gene, but with no DNA this cannot be confirmed. Germline CDR1 and CDR2: GTSNPN and SVGIG (reference sequence). The CDR3 contains 14 residues. CDR3 residues: CATHQRDLTDTQYF.

In terms of frequency, this clonotype is medium-sized. The chain couples TRBV19 to TRBJ2-1. The CDR3 length is 12 residues. Germline V gene data show CDR1 as LNHDA and CDR2 as SQIVND (reference sequence). CDR3 loop: CASSTFTNEQFF.

In terms of frequency, this clonotype is medium-sized (0.01 to 0.1%). The chain is built from TRBV10-2 and TRBJ2-1; TCRdb proposes TRBD1, but this gene call is untestable without DNA. The CDR3 runs to 14 residues. Germline V gene data show CDR1 as WSHSY and CDR2 as SAAADI. The CDR3 reads CASMTGLIYNEQFF.

The gene calls are TRBV5-4 and TRBJ1-2; TCRdb indicates TRBD1, and absent DNA this call remains unverified. Germline V gene data show CDR1 as SGHNT and CDR2 as YYREEE (reference sequence). This CDR3 spans 16 amino acids. The chain's CDR3 is CASSFLGRAANYGYTF.